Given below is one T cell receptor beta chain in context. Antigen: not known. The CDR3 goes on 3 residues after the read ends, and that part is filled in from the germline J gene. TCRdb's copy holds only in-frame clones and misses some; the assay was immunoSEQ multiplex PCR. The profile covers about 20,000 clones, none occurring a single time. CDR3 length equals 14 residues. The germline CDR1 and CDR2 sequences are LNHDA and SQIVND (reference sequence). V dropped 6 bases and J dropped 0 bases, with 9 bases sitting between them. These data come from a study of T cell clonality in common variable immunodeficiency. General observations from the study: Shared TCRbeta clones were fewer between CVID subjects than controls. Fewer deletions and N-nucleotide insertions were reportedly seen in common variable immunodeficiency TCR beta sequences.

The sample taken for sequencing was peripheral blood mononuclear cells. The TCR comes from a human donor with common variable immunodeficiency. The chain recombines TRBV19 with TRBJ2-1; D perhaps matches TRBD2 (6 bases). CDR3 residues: CASRLANSYNEQFF. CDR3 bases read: TGTGCCAGTAGACTAGCAAACTCCTACAATGAG.